This TCR beta chain appears in the sequencing data of a study of T cell repertoires in ileal Crohn's disease. Study-level background: Operated complications were stricturing disease (about 60%) and penetrating disease (about 40%).

This CDR3 has 15 residues. The germline CDR1 and CDR2 sequences are LNHNV and YYDKDF (reference sequence). V lost 4 bases and J lost 3; bases outside the gene matches: 6. With regard to this clone: Its antigen remains unknown.

TCRdb's table, derived via immunoSEQ multiplex PCR, lists solely in-frame clones and lacks some. The sample includes over 14,000 clones, about 82% of them seen just once. Notes on the study in general: Compared with non-smokers, active smokers at surgery showed more clonal expansions. Mucosal expansions were suggested to be mainly CD8 T cells.

Eligibility required adulthood, ileal or ileocolonic Crohn's disease and indicated ileocolonic resection. The chain employs TRBV15 and TRBJ2-1, with TRBD1 identical over 7 bases. The source material was ileal tissue. The TCR comes from an adult with Crohn's disease. The CDR3 protein is CATSTGTDLYNEQFF. The DNA for the CDR3 is TGTGCCACCAGCACCGGGACAGATCTCTACAATGAGCAGTTCTTC.